This passage covers 9 T cell receptor beta chains from one sample sequenced in a study of control samples from healthy donors and cancer patients. The method was immunoSEQ multiplex PCR; TCRdb's version includes in-frame clones alone and lacks a portion of them. The data show 140,000 to 150,000 clones, about 91% seen once. The material sequenced was blood. These receptors were taken from a man aged 25-45 years in good health.

V and J are TRBV30 and TRBJ2-3, with 9 positions matching TRBD2. The CDR3 length is 18 residues. The trim removed 3 bases at V and 0 bases at J, leaving 13 bases unmatched. Germline V CDR1 and CDR2: GTSNPN, SVGIG (reference sequence). The CDR3 spells CAWRLPGLADRSTDTQYF. The CDR3 DNA is TGTGCCTGGAGGCTCCCGGGACTAGCCGATCGGAGCACAGATACGCAGTATTTT.

In this sample, this clone turned up once. CDR3 in DNA: TGTGCCAGCAGTTTGACCAACCCAAGCAATGAAAAACTGTTTTTT. Translation gives CASSLTNPSNEKLFF. This chain uses TRBV6-5 with TRBJ1-4; D is ambiguous. The CDR3 is made up of 15 amino acids. Germline lookup yields CDR1 MNHEY and CDR2 SVGAGI. The V end lost 4 bases, the J end lost 5 bases, and 14 bases lay between the germline ends.

The chain joins TRBV27 to TRBJ2-3, with 9 bases identical to TRBD2. The CDR3 is 16 amino acids. Losses at the gene ends were 3 bases for V and 2 bases for J; bases not matched to a gene: 6. The germline V gene has CDR1 MNHEY and CDR2 SMNVEV (reference sequence). The CDR3 sequence is CASSLSSGGSTDTQYF. CDR3 in DNA: TGTGCCAGCAGTTTGAGTAGCGGGGGATCCACAGATACGCAGTATTTT.

The rearrangement joins TRBV4-1 to TRBJ1-3; D ambiguous. The CDR3 sequence is 14 residues long. Germline values: CDR1 MGHRA, CDR2 YSYEKL. Trimming left V 4 bases short and J 0 bases short, with 7 bases between. DNA for the CDR3: TGCGCCAGCAGCCCGGAAGACTCTGGAAACACCATATATTTT. Protein sequence: CASSPEDSGNTIYF.

This sequence joins TRBV5-4 and TRBJ1-2, with 10 bases matching TRBD1. CDR3 size: 14 residues. V dropped 4 bases and J dropped 7; count of bases not matched to a gene: 7. Germline CDR1 reads SGHNT; CDR2 reads YYREEE (reference sequence). The CDR3 sequence: CASSRRQGAFGYTF. CDR3 coding DNA: TGTGCCAGCAGCCGAAGACAGGGGGCGTTTGGCTACACCTTC.

CDR3 loop: CASSFNQGGNTIYF. DNA for the CDR3: TGTGCCAGCAGCTTTAATCAGGGTGGAAACACCATATATTTT. The chain carries TRBV7-2 and TRBJ1-3, with D possibly TRBD1 on 5 matching bases. This CDR3 has 14 residues. V shed 3 bases and J shed 3 bases, with 9 bases lying between them. From germline, CDR1 is SGHTA and CDR2 FQGNSA.

The chain couples TRBV3-1 (or the pseudogene TRBV3-2) to TRBJ2-7, with 7 bases lining up with TRBD2. This CDR3 spans 15 amino acids. CDR1 is LGHDT, CDR2 YNNKEL, per germline (reference sequence). After removal of 1 base from V and 0 bases from J, the junction contained 3 bases not matched to a gene. CDR3 DNA: TGTGCCAGCAGCCAAGTAGGCGGGGGCTCCTACGAGCAGTACTTC. It encodes CASSQVGGGSYEQYF.

The CDR3 region has the DNA TGCGCCAGCAGCGCGACCTACAATGAGCAGTTCTTC. This translates into CASSATYNEQFF. The chain couples TRBV5-1 to TRBJ2-1; no clear D gene. The CDR3 runs 12 residues. Germline V CDR1 and CDR2: SGHRS, YFSETQ. The V end was cut by 4 bases, the J end by 2 bases, with 4 bases between.

As for this clone: The identical CDR3 is also encoded by other nucleotide sequences in the sample. The V call is TRBV5-1, the J call TRBJ2-7; 9 nucleotides line up with TRBD1. J gave up 4 bases and V 3 bases, and 5 bases lay outside the gene matches. Germline assignment: CDR1 SGHRS and CDR2 YFSETQ. The CDR3 length is 14 residues. The CDR3 region is CASSSGTGTYEQYF. The CDR3 coding sequence is TGCGCCAGCAGCTCCGGGACAGGGACATACGAGCAGTACTTC.